One sample yielded the 10 T cell receptor beta chains listed below, sequenced in a study of beta chain features in type 1 diabetes. Study results and caveats: The study found moderately but significantly shorter TCRB CDR3s in all four CD4+ subsets of Type 1 diabetes patients.

Antigens of these TCRs are unknown. Reverse transcription of all isolated RNA meant that expressed TCRB transcripts were sequenced. Sequencing used immunoSEQ multiplex PCR; TCRdb keeps in-frame clones, though not all of them. The sample yields hundreds of thousands of clones, around an eighth seen once. Sample: naive CD4+ T cells from blood. The receptors shown here come from a man aged 18 to 30 with type 1 diabetes.

The V and J genes are TRBV10-3 and TRBJ2-7, with D maybe TRBD1 (5 bases). CDR3 length: 12 residues. The V end was cut by 2 bases, the J end by 5 bases, with 7 bases between. Germline CDR1 and CDR2: ENHRY and SYGVKD. The CDR3 sequence is CAISEEGDEQYF. In nucleotides, the CDR3 is TGTGCCATCAGTGAGGAAGGGGACGAGCAGTACTTC.

This clone was picked up a small number of times. The CDR3 region is CASSPWWRTSTDTQYF. The CDR3 coding sequence is TGTGCCAGCTCACCATGGTGGAGGACTAGCACAGATACGCAGTATTTT. The chain couples TRBV18 to TRBJ2-3, with a weak D call TRBD2 (5 bases). The V end was cut by 2 bases, the J end by 0 bases, with 12 bases between. This CDR3 has 16 amino acids. Germline CDR1 is KGHSH and CDR2 is LQKENI. Full variable domain (missing parts from reference TRBV18 and TRBJ2-3): NAGVMQNPRHLVRRRGQEARLRCSPMKGHSHVYWYRQLPEEGLKFMVYLQKENIIDESGMPKERFSAEFPKEGPSILRIQQVVRGDSAAYFCASSPWWRTSTDTQYFGPGTRLTVL.

This clone was seen a few times. The chain uses TRBV7-9 and TRBJ1-1; perhaps TRBD1 as D (6 bases). Germline CDR1 SEHNR, CDR2 FQNEAQ (reference sequence). CDR3 size: 14 residues. The germline V and J ends were trimmed by 5 bases and 1 base, with 11 bases remaining between them. CDR3 sequence reads: CASSRRGTNTEAFF. The CDR3 DNA reads as TGTGCCAGCAGCCGCAGGGGAACGAACACTGAAGCTTTCTTT. Supplemented by reference TRBV7-9 and TRBJ1-1, the full variable domain reads DTGVSQNPRHKITKRGQNVTFRCDPISEHNRLYWYRQTLGQGPEFLTYFQNEAQLEKSRLLSDRFSAERPKGSFSTLEIQRTEQGDSAMYLCASSRRGTNTEAFFGQGTRLTVV.

The chain is built from TRBV5-1 and TRBJ2-7; 12 nucleotides agree with TRBD1. Germline CDR1 is SGHRS and CDR2 is YFSETQ. Losses at the gene ends were 1 base for V and 7 bases for J; bases not matched to a gene: 6. The CDR3 runs to 15 residues. For the CDR3, the DNA is TGCGCCAGCAGCTTGTCACCGGGACAGGGGGCTGAGCAGTACTTC. Its translation is CASSLSPGQGAEQYF.

The chain couples TRBV28 to TRBJ1-1, with D uncertain. The CDR3 extends over 15 amino acids. Germline CDR1 MDHEN, CDR2 SYDVKM. V lost 3 bases and J lost 1, with 12 bases in between. The CDR3, as DNA: TGTGCCAGCAGTTTCATGTATTGGAGGAACACTGAAGCTTTCTTT. Its protein is CASSFMYWRNTEAFF.

The chain joins TRBV20-1 to TRBJ1-2; D uncertain. The length of the CDR3 is 9 residues. Germline V gene lookup returns CDR1 DFQATT and CDR2 SNEGSKA (reference sequence). The ends were cut back, 3 bases at V and 8 bases at J, with 4 bases in the middle. CDR3 in amino acids: CSASLGYTF. The CDR3 DNA follows: TGCAGTGCTAGCTTAGGCTACACCTTC.

This clone has just a few counts. The chain uses TRBV29-1 and TRBJ1-2; unclear D gene. V dropped 2 bases and J dropped 12 bases, with 10 bases sitting between them. This CDR3 contains 10 residues. The V gene's germline CDR1 is SQVTM and CDR2 ANQGSEA. The CDR3 DNA follows: TGCAGCGTTGAATCCGCCGTAGACACCTTC. Protein: CSVESAVDTF.

The V gene is TRBV30, the J gene TRBJ2-1; 7 bases line up with TRBD2. CDR1 and CDR2 (germline): GTSNPN, SVGIG (reference sequence). This CDR3 spans 14 amino acids. J gave up 7 bases and V 2 bases, and 8 bases lay outside the gene matches. The CDR3 loop reads CAWSSGAGLNEQFF. The CDR3 DNA sequence: TGTGCCTGGAGTAGCGGGGCCGGACTTAATGAGCAGTTCTTC.

As concerns this clone: The same CDR3 also results from other DNA sequences found in this sample. The genes are TRBV7-9 and TRBJ1-1; D remains ambiguous. CDR1 is SEHNR, CDR2 FQNEAQ, per germline (reference sequence). V lost 2 bases and J 1 base, leaving 5 bases between the germline ends. CDR3 length: 13 amino acids. The CDR3 DNA reads TGTGCCAGCAGCTTATCGGAGAACACTGAAGCTTTCTTT. Translating it yields CASSLSENTEAFF.

V is TRBV18 and J is TRBJ2-7; the D gene is possibly TRBD2 (5 bases). The germline V and J ends were trimmed by 6 bases and 0 bases, with 15 bases remaining between them. This CDR3 contains 15 residues. Per the germline V gene, CDR1 is KGHSH and CDR2 is LQKENI. Here the CDR3 reads CASSPSGRSSYEQYF. CDR3 nucleotides: TGTGCCAGCTCCCCCTCTGGGAGATCCTCCTACGAGCAGTACTTC.